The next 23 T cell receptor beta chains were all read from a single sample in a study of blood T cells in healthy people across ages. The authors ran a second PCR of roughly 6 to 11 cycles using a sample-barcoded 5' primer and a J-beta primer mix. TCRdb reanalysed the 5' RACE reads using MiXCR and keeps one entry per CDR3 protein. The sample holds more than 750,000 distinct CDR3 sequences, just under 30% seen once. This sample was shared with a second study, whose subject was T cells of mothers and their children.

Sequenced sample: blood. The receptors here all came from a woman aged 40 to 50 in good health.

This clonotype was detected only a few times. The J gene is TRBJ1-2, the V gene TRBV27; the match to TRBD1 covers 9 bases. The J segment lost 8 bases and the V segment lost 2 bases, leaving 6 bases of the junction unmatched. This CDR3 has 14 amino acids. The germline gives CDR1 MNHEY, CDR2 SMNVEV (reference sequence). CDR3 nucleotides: TGTGCCAGCAGTTTAAGGGGGACAGGGTCCGGCTACACCTTC. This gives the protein CASSLRGTGSGYTF.

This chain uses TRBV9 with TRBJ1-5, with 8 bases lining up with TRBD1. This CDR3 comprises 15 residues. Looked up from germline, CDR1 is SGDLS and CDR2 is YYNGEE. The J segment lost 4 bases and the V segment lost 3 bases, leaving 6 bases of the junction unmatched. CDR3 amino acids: CASSGSGTGNQPQHF. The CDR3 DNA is TGTGCCAGCAGCGGATCCGGGACAGGTAATCAGCCCCAGCATTTT.

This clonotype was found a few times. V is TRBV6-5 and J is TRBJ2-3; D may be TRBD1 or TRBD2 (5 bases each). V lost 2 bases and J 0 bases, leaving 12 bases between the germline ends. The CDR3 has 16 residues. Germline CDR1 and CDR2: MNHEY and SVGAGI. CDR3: CASSYGGSPSTDTQYF. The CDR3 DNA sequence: TGTGCCAGCAGTTACGGGGGTTCTCCTAGCACAGATACGCAGTATTTT.

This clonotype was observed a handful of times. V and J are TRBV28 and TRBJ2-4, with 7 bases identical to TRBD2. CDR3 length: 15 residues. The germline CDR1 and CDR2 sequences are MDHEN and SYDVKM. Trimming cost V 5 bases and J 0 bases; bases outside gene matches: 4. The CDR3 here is CASSPRGVAKNIQYF. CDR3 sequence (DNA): TGTGCCAGCAGTCCCCGGGGGGTAGCCAAAAACATTCAGTACTTC.

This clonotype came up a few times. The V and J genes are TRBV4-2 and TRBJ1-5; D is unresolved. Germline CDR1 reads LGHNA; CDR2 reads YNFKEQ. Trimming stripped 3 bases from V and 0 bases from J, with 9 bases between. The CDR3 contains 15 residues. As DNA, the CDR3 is TGTGCCAGCAGCCAGGCTGTCTTTAGCAATCAGCCCCAGCATTTT. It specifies CASSQAVFSNQPQHF.

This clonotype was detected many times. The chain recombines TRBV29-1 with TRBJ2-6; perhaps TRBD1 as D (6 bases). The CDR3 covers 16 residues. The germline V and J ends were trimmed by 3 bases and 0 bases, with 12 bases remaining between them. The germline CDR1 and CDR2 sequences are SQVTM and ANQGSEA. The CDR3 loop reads CSVESRGPSGANVLTF. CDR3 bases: TGCAGCGTTGAGAGCAGGGGACCCTCTGGGGCCAACGTCCTGACTTTC.

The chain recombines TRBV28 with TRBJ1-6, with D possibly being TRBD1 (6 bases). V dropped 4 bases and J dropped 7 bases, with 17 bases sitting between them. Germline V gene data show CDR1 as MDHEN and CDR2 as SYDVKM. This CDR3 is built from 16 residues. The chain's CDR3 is CASSSRTGQLNSPLHF. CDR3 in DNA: TGTGCCAGCAGTTCCAGAACGGGACAATTGAATTCACCCCTCCACTTT.

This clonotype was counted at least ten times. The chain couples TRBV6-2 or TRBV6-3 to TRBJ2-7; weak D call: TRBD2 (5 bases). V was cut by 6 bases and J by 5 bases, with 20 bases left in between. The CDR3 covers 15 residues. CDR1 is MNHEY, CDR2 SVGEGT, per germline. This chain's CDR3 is CASSHPLLDFNEQYF. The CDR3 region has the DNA TGTGCCAGCAGCCACCCGCTACTAGATTTCAACGAGCAGTACTTC.

The CDR3 coding sequence is TGTGCCAGCACCTCAGGGCGGGGGTTTAGTGAGCAGTTCTTC. Encoded protein: CASTSGRGFSEQFF. V is TRBV11-1 and J is TRBJ2-1; 7 bases are a match to TRBD2. J gave up 9 bases and V 7 bases, and 12 bases lay outside the gene matches. Germline-derived CDR1 and CDR2 are SGHAT and FQDESV (reference sequence). The CDR3 is 14 amino acids.

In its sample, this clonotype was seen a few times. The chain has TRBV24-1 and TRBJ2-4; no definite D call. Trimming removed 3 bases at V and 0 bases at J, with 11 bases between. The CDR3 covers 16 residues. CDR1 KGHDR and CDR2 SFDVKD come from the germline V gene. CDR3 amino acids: CATSDGGVLAKNIQYF. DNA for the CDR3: TGTGCCACCAGTGATGGCGGCGTTCTAGCCAAAAACATTCAGTACTTC.

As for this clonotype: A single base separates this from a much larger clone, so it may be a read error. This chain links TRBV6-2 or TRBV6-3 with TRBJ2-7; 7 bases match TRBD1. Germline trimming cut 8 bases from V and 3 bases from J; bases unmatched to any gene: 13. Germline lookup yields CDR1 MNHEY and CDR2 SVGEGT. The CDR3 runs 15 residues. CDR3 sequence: CASLRQGTTRYEQYF. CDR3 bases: TGTGCCAGCCTAAGACAGGGCACTACCCGCTACGAGCAGTACTTC.

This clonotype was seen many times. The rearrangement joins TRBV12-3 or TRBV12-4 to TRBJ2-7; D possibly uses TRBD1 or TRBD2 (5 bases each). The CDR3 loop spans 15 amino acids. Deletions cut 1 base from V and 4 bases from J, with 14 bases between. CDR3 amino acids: CASSLGSGEGYEQYF. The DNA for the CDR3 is TGTGCCAGCAGTTTAGGATCCGGAGAGGGGTACGAGCAGTACTTC.

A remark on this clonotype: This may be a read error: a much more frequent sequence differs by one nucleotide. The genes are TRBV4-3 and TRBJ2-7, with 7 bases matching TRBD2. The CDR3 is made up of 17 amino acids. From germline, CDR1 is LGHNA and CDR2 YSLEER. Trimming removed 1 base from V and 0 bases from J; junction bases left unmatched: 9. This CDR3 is CASSQALGGSNSYEQYF. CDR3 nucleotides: TGCGCCAGCAGCCAAGCTTTGGGCGGGAGCAACTCCTACGAGCAGTACTTC.

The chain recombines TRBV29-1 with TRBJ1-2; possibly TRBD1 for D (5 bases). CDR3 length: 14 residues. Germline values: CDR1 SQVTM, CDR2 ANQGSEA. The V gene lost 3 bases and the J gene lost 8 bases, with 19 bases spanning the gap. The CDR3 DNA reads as TGCAGCGTTGATACTTGGACGGGGACGGGAGGCTACACCTTC. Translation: CSVDTWTGTGGYTF.

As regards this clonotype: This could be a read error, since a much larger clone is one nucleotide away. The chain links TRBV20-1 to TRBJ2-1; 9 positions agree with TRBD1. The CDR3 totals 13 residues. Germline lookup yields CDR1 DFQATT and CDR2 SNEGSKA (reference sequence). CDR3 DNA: TGCAATGCTCCCGGGACAGGGTTTAATGAGCAGTTCTTC. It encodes CNAPGTGFNEQFF.

The chain's CDR3 is CASSILNTDTQYF. The DNA of the CDR3 is TGTGCCAGTAGTATCCTCAACACAGATACGCAGTATTTT. The rearrangement uses TRBV19 and TRBJ2-3, with D unclear. This CDR3 is 13 amino acids long. The V and J ends lost 3 bases and 2 bases respectively, with 6 bases between them. Germline-derived CDR1 and CDR2 are LNHDA and SQIVND (reference sequence).

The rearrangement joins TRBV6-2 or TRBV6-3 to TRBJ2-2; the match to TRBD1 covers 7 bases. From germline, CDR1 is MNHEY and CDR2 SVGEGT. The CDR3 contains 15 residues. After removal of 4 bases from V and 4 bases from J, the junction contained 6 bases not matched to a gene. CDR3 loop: CASSFTGAITGELFF. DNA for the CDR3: TGTGCCAGCAGTTTCACAGGGGCGATCACCGGGGAGCTGTTTTTT.

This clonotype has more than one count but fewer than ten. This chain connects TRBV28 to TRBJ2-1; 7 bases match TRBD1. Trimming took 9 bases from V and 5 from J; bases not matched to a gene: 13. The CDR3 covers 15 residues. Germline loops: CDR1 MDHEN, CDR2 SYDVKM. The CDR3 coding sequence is TGTGCCAGTACCAGGGGGACAGTGTTCAACAATGAGCAGTTCTTC. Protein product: CASTRGTVFNNEQFF.

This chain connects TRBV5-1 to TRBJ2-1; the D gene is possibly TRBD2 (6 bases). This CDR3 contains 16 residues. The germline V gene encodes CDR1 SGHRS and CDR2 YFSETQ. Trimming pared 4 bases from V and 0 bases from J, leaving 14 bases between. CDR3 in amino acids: CASSPGGSYSYNEQFF. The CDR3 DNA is TGCGCCAGCAGCCCCGGGGGATCGTACTCCTACAATGAGCAGTTCTTC.

CDR3 nucleotide sequence: TGTGCCAGCAGTTTAGGGGCAGTGAAGGTCGAGCAGTACTTC. Translating it yields CASSLGAVKVEQYF. The rearrangement joins TRBV12-3 or TRBV12-4 to TRBJ2-7; D is uncertain. The CDR3 is 14 amino acids. V lost 1 base to trimming and J lost 6 bases, with 13 bases between them.

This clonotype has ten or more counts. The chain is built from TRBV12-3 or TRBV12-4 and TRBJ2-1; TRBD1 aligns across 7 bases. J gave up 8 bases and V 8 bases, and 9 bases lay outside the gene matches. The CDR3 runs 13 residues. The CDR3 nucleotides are TGTGCCAGCCGGTGGACAGGTAACGATGAGCAGTTCTTC. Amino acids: CASRWTGNDEQFF.

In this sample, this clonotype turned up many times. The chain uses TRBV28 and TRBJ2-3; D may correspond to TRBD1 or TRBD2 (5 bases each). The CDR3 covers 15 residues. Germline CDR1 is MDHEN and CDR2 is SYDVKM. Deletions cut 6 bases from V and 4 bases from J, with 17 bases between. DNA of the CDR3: TGTGCCAGCAGACTTCCCGGGGTACAGGCAGATACGCAGTATTTT. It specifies CASRLPGVQADTQYF.

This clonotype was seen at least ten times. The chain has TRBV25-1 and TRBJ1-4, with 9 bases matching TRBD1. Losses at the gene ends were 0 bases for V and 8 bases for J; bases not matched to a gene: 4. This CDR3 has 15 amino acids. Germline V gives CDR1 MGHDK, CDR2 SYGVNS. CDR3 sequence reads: CASSEYNRGQEKLFF. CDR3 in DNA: TGTGCCAGCAGTGAATACAACAGGGGGCAGGAAAAACTGTTTTTT. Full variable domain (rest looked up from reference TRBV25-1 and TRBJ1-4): EADIYQTPRYLVIGTGKKITLECSQTMGHDKMYWYQQDPGMELHLIHYSYGVNSTEKGDLSSESTVSRIRTEHFPLTLESARPSHTSQYLCASSEYNRGQEKLFFGSGTQLSVL.